The clone carrying this TCR beta chain was seen a single time. Its antigen remains unknown. Other DNA sequences of this sample code for an identical CDR3. CD45RO-negative cells were positively selected for CCR7, leaving out terminally differentiated effector memory CD45RA+ cells. Donors, without exception, were Caucasian adults residing in Nashville, Tennessee. Assay used: immunoSEQ multiplex PCR; TCRdb lists only in-frame clones, some missing. The table shows millions of clones, with just over 90% occurring only once. This sample was included in a study of shared clonotypes between healthy human individuals. CDR1 and CDR2 from the germline V gene are SEHNR and FQNEAQ (reference sequence). The ends were cut back, 4 bases at V and 4 bases at J, with 12 bases in the middle. This CDR3 region has 14 residues. Regarding the study as a whole: Larger estimated richness was generally seen in naive subsets than in memory subsets.

The rearrangement joins TRBV7-9 to TRBJ2-3; D uncertain. The sample consisted of naive CD8+ T cells from PBMCs. The clonotype originates from a man younger than 35 in good health. Some clones in this sample may be carry-over from other donors' samples. Written as DNA, the CDR3 is TGTGCCAGCAGCTCGTTAGGTGTTGCAGATACGCAGTATTTT. Its translation: CASSSLGVADTQYF.